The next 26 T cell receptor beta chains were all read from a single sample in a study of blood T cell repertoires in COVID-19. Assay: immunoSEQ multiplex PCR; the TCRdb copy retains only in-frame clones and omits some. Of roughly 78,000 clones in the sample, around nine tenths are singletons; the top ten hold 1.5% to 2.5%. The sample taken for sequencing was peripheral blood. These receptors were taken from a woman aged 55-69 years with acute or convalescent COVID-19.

CDR3 in amino acids: CASSLPGQGREKLFF. Written as DNA, the CDR3 is TGTGCCAGCAGTCTTCCGGGACAGGGTCGGGAAAAACTGTTTTTT. The V call is TRBV28, the J call TRBJ1-4, with TRBD1 matching over 9 bases. Germline V CDR1 and CDR2: MDHEN, SYDVKM. This CDR3 region has 15 residues. The ends lost 5 bases at V and 8 bases at J; junction bases unmatched: 9.

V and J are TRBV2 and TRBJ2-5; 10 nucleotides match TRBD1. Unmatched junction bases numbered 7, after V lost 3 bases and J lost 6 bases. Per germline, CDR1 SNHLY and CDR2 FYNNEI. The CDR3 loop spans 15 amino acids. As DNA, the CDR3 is TGTGCCAGCAGTGAGGCGGGACAGGGGTGGAAGACCCAGTACTTC. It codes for CASSEAGQGWKTQYF. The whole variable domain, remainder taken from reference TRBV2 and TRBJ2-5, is EPEVTQTPSHQVTQMGQEVILRCVPISNHLYFYWYRQILGQKVEFLVSFYNNEISEKSEIFDDQFSVERPDGSNFTLKIRSTKLEDSAMYFCASSEAGQGWKTQYFGPGTRLLVL.

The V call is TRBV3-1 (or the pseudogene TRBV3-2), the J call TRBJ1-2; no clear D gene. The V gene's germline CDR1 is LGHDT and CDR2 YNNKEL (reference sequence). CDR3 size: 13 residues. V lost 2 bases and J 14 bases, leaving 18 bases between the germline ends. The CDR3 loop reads CASSQLRGGLETF. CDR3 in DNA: TGTGCCAGCAGCCAACTACGGGGAGGGCTAGAGACCTTC.

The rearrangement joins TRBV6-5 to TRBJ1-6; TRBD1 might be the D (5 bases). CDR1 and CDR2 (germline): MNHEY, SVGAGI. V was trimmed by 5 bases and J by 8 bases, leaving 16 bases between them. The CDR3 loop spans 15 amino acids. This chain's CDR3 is CASSPPVGGDSPLHF. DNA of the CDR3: TGTGCCAGCAGTCCACCGGTGGGGGGGGATTCACCCCTCCACTTT.

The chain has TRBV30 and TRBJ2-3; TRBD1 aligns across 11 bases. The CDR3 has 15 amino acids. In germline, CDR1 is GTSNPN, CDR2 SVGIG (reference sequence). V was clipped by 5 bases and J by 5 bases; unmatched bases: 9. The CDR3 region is CAWAGQGALLDTQYF. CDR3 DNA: TGTGCCTGGGCTGGACAGGGGGCGCTTTTAGATACGCAGTATTTT.

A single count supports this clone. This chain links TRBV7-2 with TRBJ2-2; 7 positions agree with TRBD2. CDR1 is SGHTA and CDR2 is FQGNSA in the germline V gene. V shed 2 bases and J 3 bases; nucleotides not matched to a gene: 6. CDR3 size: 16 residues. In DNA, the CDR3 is TGTGCCAGCAGCTTACTGGGAGGGAAGCACACCGGGGAGCTGTTTTTT. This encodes CASSLLGGKHTGELFF. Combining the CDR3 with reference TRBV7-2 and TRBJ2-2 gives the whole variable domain GAGVSQSPSNKVTEKGKDVELRCDPISGHTALYWYRQSLGQGLEFLIYFQGNSAPDKSGLPSDRFSAERTGGSVSTLTIQRTQQEDSAVYLCASSLLGGKHTGELFFGEGSRLTVL.

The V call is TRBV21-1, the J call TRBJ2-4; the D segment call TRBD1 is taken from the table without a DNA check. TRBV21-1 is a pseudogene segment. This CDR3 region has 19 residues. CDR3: CASSKSTGGKEGAKNIQYF. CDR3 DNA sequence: TGTGCCAGCAGCAAGTCGACAGGGGGGAAAGAGGGAGCCAAAAACATTCAGTACTTC.

The CDR3 sequence is CASSQYGEDSPLHF. CDR3 in DNA: TGTGCCAGCAGCCAATACGGGGAAGACTCACCCCTCCACTTT. The V gene is TRBV3-1 (or the pseudogene TRBV3-2), the J gene TRBJ1-6; no definite D call. Germline lookup yields CDR1 LGHDT and CDR2 YNNKEL (reference sequence). CDR3 size: 14 residues. Trimming stripped 2 bases from V and 10 bases from J, with 12 bases between.

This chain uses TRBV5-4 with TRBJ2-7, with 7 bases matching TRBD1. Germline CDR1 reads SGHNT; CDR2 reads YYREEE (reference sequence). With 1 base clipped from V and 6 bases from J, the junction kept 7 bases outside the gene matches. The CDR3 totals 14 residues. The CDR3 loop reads CASSLLGGIGEQYF. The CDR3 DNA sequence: TGTGCCAGCAGCTTGTTAGGGGGCATCGGCGAGCAGTACTTC.

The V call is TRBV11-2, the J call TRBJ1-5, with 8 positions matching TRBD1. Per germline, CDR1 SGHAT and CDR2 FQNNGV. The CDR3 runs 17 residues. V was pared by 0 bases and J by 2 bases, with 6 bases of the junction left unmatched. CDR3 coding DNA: TGTGCCAGCAGCTTAGATCTTTCGGGACAGGGCAATCAGCCCCAGCATTTT. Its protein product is CASSLDLSGQGNQPQHF. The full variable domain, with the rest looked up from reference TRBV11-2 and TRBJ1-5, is EAGVAQSPRYKIIEKRQSVAFWCNPISGHATLYWYQQILGQGPKLLIQFQNNGVVDDSQLPKDRFSAERLKGVDSTLKIQPAKLEDSAVYLCASSLDLSGQGNQPQHFGDGTRLSIL.

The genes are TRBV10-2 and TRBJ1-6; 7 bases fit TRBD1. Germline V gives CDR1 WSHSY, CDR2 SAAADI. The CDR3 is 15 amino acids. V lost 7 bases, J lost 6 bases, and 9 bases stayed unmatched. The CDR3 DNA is TGCGCCAGCACCGCTCGGGCAGGGGGTAATTCACCCCTCCACTTT. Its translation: CASTARAGGNSPLHF.

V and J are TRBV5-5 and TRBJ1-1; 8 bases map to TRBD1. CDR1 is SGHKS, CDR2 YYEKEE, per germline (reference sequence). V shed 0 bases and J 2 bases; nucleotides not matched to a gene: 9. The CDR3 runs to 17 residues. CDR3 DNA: TGTGCCAGCAGCTTGGTCCCGACAGGGGAACTTAACACTGAAGCTTTCTTT. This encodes CASSLVPTGELNTEAFF.

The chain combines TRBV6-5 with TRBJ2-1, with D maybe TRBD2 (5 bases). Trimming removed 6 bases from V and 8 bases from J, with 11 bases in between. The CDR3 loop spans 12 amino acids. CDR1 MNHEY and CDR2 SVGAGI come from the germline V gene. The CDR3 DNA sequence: TGTGCCAGCAGGTACACGGGGTATGAGCAGTTCTTC. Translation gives CASRYTGYEQFF.

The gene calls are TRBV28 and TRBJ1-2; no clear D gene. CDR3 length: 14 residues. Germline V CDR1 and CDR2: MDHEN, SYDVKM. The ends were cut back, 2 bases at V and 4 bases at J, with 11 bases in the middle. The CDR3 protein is CASSLPDGLYGYTF. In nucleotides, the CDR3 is TGTGCCAGCAGTTTACCGGACGGACTCTATGGCTACACCTTC.

CDR3 region: CATRGTGKDTQYF. CDR3 in DNA: TGTGCCACCAGGGGAACAGGGAAAGATACGCAGTATTTT. This chain joins TRBV24-1 and TRBJ2-3; perhaps TRBD1 as D (6 bases). The V and J ends lost 7 bases and 5 bases respectively, with 12 bases between them. This CDR3 contains 13 residues. The germline V gene has CDR1 KGHDR and CDR2 SFDVKD.

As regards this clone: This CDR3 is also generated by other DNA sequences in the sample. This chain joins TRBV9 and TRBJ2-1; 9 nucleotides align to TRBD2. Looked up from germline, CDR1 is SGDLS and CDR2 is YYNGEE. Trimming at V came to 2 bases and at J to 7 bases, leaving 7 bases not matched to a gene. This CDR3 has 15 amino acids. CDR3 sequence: CASSVGGRARNEQFF. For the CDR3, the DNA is TGTGCCAGCAGCGTGGGCGGGAGGGCCAGGAATGAGCAGTTCTTC.

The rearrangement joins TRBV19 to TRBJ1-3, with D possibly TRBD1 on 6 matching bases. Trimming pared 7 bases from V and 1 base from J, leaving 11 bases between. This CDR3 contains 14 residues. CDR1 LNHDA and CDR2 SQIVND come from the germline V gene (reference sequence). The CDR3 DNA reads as TGTGCCAGTAACCTAGGGACATCTGGAAACACCATATATTTT. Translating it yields CASNLGTSGNTIYF.

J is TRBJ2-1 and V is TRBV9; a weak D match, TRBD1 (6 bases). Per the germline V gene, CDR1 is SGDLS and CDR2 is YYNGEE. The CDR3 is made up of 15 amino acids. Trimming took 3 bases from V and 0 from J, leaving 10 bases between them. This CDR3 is CASSAEGGSYNEQFF. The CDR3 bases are TGTGCCAGCAGCGCAGAAGGGGGCTCCTACAATGAGCAGTTCTTC.

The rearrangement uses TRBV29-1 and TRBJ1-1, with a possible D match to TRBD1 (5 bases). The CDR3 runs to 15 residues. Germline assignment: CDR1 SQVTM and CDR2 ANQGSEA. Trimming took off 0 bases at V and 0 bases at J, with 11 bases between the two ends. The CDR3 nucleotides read TGCAGCGTTGAAGATAAGCAGGGCTTGAACACTGAAGCTTTCTTT. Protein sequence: CSVEDKQGLNTEAFF.

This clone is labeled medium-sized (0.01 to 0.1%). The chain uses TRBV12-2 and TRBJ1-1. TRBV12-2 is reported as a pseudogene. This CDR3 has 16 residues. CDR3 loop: CASRLPSGGIWTEAFF. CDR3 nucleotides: TGTGCAAGTCGCCTCCCTAGCGGGGGAATCTGGACTGAAGCTTTCTTT.

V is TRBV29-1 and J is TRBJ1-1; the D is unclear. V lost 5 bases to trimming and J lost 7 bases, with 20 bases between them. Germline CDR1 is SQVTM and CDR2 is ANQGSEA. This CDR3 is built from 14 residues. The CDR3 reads CSVSMAVAEREAFF. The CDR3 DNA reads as TGCAGCGTTTCTATGGCCGTCGCGGAGCGTGAAGCTTTCTTT.

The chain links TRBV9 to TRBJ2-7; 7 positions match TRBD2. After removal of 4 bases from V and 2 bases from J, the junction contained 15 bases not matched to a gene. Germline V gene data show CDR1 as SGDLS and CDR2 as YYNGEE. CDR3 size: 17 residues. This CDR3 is CASSPRLGGSGAYEQYF. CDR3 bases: TGTGCCAGCAGCCCCCGCTTAGGCGGGAGTGGAGCCTACGAGCAGTACTTC.

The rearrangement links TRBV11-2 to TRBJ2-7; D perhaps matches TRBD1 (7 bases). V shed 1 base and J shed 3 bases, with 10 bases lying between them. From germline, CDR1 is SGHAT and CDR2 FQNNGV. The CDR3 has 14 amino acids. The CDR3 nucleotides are TGTGCCAGCAGCTTAGTCCAGGGGGGCTACGAGCAGTACTTC. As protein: CASSLVQGGYEQYF.

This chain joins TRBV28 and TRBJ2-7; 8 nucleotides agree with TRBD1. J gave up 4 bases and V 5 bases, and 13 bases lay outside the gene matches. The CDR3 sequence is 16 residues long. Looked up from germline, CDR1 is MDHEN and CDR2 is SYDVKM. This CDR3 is CASSPGQATINYEQYF. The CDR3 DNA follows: TGTGCCAGCAGTCCGGGACAGGCTACAATAAATTACGAGCAGTACTTC.

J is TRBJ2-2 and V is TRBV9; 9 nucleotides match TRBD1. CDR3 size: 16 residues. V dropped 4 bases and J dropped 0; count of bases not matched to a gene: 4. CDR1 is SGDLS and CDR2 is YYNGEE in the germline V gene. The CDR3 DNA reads TGTGCCAGCAGCTACCGGGACAGGGCGAACACCGGGGAGCTGTTTTTT. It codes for CASSYRDRANTGELFF.

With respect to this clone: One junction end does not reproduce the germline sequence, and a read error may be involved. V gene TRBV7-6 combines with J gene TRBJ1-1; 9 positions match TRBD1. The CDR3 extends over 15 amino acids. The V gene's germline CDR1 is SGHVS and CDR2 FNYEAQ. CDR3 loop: CASSLSGTGNSEAFF. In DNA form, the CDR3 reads TGTGCCAGCAGCTTATCCGGGACAGGGAACTCTGAAGCTTTCTTT.